This T cell receptor beta chain was identified in a study of T cells in Graves' hyperthyroidism and ophthalmopathy. At the level of the study: Peripheral blood samples were taken at initial diagnosis, prior to any treatment.

Overall study results and limits: Clonotypes that were expanded in thyroid above 0.001 mostly appeared in blood too. The model foresaw ophthalmopathy a median around 6.4 months prior to onset.

This clonotype was picked up a small number of times. Its specificity is unknown. The CDR3 regions of TCR beta were amplified from RNA transcripts. A set of HTBI primers served as the primers for a first-round RT-PCR of the TCR CDR3. One entry per CDR3 protein results from TCRdb running MiXCR on the multiplex PCR reads. The profile shows over 300,000 distinct CDR3 sequences, roughly 15% of them singletons. The germline CDR1 and CDR2 sequences are LGHDT and YNNKEL (reference sequence). The V segment lost 1 base and the J segment 10 bases; nucleotides outside the gene matches: 14. The CDR3 length is 18 residues.

Sequencing was performed on blood. The clonotype comes from a middle-aged woman with Graves' ophthalmopathy. This chain joins TRBV3-1 and TRBJ2-1, with 12 bases lining up with TRBD2. For the CDR3, the DNA is TGTGCCAGCAGCCAAGGGTCTAGCGGGAGGGCCAGGGGGGAGGAGCAGTTCTTC. The encoded protein is CASSQGSSGRARGEEQFF.